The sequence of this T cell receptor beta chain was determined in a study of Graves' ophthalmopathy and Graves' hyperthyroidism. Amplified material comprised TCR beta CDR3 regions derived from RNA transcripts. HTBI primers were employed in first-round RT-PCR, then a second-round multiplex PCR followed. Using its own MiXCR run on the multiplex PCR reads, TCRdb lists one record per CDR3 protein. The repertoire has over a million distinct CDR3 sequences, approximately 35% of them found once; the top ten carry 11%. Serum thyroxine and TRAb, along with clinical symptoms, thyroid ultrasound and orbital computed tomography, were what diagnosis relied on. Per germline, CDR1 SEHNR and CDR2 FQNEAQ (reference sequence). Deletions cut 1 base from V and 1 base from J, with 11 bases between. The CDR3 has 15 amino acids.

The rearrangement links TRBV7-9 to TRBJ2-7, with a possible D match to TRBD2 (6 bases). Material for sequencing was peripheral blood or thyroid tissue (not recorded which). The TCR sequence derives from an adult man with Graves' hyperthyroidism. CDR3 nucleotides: TGTGCCAGCAGCTTAGGGGAGGTAAAATCCTACGAGCAGTACTTC. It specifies CASSLGEVKSYEQYF.